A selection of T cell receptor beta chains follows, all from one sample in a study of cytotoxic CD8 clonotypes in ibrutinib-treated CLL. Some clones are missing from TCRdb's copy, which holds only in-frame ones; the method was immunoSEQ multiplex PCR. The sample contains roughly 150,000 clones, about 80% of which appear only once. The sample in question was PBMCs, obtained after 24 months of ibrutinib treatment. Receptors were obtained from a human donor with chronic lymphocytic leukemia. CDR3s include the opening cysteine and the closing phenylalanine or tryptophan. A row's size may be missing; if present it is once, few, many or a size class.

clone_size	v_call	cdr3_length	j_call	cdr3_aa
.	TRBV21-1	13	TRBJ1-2	CASSKKSRVGYTF
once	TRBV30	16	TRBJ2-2	CAWTKRGGYYTGELFF
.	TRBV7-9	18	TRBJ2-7	CASSPRTSGVGLGYEQYF
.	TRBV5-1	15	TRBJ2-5	CASSLVLAGRETQYF
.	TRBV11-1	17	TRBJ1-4	CASSAGSRGLTNEKLFF
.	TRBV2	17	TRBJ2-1	CASSGPLAGLSRNEQFF
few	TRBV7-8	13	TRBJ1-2	CASSLVRNYGYTF
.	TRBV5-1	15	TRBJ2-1	CASTRGYTSYNEQFF
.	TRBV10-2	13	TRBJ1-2	CASSESLGNGYTF
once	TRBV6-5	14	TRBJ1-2	CASSRTVANYGYTF
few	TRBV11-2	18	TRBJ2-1	CASSYSSWVSGREGEQFF
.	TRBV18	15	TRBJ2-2	CASSPRGFATGELFF
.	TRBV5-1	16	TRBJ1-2	CASTSIAGTGVYGYTF
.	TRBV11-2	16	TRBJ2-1	CASSSPGQSSYNEQFF
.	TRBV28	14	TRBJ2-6	CASSQSSGANVLTF
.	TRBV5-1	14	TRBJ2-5	CASSPGAQQETQYF
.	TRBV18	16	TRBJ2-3	CASSPPGLAGVGTQYF
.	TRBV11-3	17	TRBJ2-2	CASSLALGATNTGELFF
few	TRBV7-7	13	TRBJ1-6	CASSFNGVSPLHF
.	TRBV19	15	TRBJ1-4	CASSIHRGTNEKLFF
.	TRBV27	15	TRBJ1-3	CASRRPGVSGNTIYF
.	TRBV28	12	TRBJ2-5	CASFGGVETQYF
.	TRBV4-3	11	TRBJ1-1	CASSQNTEAFF
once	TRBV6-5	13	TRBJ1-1	CASSYWGYTEAFF
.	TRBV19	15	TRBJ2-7	CASRGLAGGTYEQYF
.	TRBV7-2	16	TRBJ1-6	CASSSARAGPNSPLHF
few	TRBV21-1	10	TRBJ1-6	CASSNSPLHF
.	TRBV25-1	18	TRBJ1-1	CASSGPSRTGALSTEAFF
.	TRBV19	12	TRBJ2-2	CASSLDDGELFF
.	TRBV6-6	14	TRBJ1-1	CASFKATADTEAFF
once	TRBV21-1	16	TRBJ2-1	CASSKADGKSYNEQFF
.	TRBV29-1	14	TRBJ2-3	CSGLGGGPADTQYF
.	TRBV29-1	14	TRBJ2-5	CSVDPGGSRETQYF
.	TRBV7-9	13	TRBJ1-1	CASSFSVDTEAFF
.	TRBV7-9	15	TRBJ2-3	CASSLVGAGTDTQYF
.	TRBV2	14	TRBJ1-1	CASSVATMNTEAFF
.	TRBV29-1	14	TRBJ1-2	CSVEEGFRGNGYTF
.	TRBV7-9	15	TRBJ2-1	CASAEVGGPYNEQFF
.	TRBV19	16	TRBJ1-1	CASSIGRYLGNTEAFF
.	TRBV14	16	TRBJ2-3	CASSWGSDTSTDTQYF
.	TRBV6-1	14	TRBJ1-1	CASSVTGVNTEAFF
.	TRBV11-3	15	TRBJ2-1	CASSSSPAGDNEQFF
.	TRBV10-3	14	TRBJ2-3	CAISVGLGTDTQYF
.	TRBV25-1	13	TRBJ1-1	CASRDRESTEAFF
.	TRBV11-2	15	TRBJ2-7	CASSSSWVSSYEQYF
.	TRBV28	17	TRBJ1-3	CASRILGTGGRGNTIYF
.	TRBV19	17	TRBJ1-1	CASSIERGRTSNTEAFF
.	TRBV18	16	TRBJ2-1	CASSPMGLAGTGEQFF
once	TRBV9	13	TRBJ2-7	CASSRLVISEQYF
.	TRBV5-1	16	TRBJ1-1	CASSFIVSAAPTEAFF
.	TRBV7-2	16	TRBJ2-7	CASSVVWTEPNYEQYF
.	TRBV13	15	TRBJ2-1	CASRLAGGPRNEQFF